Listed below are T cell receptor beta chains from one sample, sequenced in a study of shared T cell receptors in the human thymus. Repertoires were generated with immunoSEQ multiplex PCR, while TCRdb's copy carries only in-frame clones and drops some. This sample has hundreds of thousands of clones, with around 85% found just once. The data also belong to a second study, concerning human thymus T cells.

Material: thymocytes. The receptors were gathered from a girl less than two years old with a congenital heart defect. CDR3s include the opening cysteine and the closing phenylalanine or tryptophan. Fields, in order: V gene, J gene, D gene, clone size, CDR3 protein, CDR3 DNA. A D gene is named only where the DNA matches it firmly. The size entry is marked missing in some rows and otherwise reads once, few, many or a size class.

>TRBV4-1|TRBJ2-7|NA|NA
CASSQGAGTEQYF
TGCGCCAGCAGCCAGGGGGCAGGGACCGAGCAGTACTTC
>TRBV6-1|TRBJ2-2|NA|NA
CASSEGWDAGELFF
TGTGCCAGCAGCGAGGGTTGGGATGCCGGGGAGCTGTTTTTT
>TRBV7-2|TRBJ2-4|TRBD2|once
CASSLVVAGGPGAKNIQYF
TGTGCCAGCAGCTTAGTGGTCGCGGGGGGGCCGGGGGCCAAAAACATTCAGTACTTC
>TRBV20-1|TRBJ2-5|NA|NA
CSATLGTQYF
TGCAGTGCTACCCTCGGGACCCAGTACTTC
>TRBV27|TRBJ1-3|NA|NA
CASSSGISGNTIYF
TGTGCCAGCAGTTCGGGTATTTCTGGAAACACCATATATTTT
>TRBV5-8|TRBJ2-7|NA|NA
CASSSYRETYEQYF
TGTGCCAGCAGCTCTTACAGGGAGACCTACGAGCAGTACTTC
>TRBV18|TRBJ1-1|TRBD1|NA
CASSPNADTTGRPFF
TGTGCCAGCTCACCAAACGCAGACACGACAGGGCGTCCTTTCTTT
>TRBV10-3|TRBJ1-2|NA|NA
CAIRPPGQAGYTF
TGTGCCATCAGGCCACCAGGGCAGGCCGGCTACACCTTC
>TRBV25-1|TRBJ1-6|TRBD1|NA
CASSDTGGQGGDSPLHF
TGTGCCAGCAGTGACACCGGGGGACAGGGGGGCGATTCACCCCTCCACTTT
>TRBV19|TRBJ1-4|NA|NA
CASSIFRGKNEKLFF
TGTGCCAGTAGTATTTTCAGGGGCAAGAATGAAAAACTGTTTTTT
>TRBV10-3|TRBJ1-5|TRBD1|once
CAIHRRTGPNQPQHF
TGTGCCATTCACAGACGGACAGGTCCTAATCAGCCCCAGCATTTT